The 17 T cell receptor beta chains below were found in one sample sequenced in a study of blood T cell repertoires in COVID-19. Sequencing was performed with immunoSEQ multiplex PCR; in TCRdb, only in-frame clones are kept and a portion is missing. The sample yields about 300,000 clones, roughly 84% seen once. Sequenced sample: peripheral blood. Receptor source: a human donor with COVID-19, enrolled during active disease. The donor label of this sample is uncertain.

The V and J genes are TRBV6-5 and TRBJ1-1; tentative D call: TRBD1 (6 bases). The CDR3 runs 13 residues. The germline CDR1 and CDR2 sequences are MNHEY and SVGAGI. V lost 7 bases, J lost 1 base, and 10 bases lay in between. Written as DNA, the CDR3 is TGTGCCAGCATTACGACAGGGAACACTGAAGCTTTCTTT. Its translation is CASITTGNTEAFF.

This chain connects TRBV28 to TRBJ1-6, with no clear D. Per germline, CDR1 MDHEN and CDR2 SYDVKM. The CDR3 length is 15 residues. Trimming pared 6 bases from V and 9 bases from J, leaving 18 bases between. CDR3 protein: CASSVPGRGGSPLHF. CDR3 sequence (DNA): TGTGCCAGCAGCGTACCCGGACGGGGAGGTTCACCCCTCCACTTT.

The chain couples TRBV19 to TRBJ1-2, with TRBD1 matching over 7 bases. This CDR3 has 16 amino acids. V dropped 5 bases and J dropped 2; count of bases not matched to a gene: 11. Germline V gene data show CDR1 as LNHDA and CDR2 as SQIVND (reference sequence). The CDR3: CASSPSQGEENYGYTF. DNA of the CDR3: TGTGCCAGTAGTCCCTCTCAGGGGGAGGAGAACTATGGCTACACCTTC.

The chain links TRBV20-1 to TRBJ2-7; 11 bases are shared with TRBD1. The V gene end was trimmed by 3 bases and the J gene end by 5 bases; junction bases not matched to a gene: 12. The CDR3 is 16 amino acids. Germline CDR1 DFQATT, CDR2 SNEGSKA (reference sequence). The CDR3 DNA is TGCAGTGCTAGTTCCGGATTAGGACAGGGGGCGGACGAGCAGTACTTC. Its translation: CSASSGLGQGADEQYF.

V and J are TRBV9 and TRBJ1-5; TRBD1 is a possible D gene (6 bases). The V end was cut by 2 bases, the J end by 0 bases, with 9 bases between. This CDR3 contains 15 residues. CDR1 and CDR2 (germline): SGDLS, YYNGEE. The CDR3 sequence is CASSVGQHSNQPQHF. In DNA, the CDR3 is TGTGCCAGCAGCGTCGGACAGCATAGCAATCAGCCCCAGCATTTT.

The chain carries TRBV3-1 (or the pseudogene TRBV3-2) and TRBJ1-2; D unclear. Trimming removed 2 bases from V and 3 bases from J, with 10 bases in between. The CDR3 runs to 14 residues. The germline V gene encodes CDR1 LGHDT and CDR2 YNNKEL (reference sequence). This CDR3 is CASSQTSGDYGYTF. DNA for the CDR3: TGTGCCAGCAGCCAAACGTCAGGTGACTATGGCTACACCTTC.

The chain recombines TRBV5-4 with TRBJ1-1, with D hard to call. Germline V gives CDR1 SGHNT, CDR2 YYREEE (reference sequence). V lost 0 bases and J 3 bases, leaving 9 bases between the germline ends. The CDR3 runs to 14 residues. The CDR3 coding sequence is TGTGCCAGCAGCTTGGTCGGCGGGTACACTGAAGCTTTCTTT. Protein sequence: CASSLVGGYTEAFF.

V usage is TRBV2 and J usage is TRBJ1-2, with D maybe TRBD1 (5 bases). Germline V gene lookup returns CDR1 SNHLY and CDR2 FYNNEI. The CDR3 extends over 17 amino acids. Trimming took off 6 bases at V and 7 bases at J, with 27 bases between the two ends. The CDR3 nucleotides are TGTGCCAGCAGGAGCATCTTCCGGGGGTCAGGGATACGTGGCTACACCTTC. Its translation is CASRSIFRGSGIRGYTF.

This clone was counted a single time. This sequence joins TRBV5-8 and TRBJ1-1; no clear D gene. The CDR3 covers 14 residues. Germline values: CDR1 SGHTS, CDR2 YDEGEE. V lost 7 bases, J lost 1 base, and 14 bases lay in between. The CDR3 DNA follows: TGTGCCAGCCTCCCCGGGAGAACGAACACTGAAGCTTTCTTT. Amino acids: CASLPGRTNTEAFF. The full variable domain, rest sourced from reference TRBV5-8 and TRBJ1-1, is EAGVTQSPTHLIKTRGQQATLRCSPISGHTSVYWYQQALGLGLQFLLWYDEGEERNRGNFPPRFSGRQFPNYSSELNVNALELEDSALYLCASLPGRTNTEAFFGQGTRLTVV.

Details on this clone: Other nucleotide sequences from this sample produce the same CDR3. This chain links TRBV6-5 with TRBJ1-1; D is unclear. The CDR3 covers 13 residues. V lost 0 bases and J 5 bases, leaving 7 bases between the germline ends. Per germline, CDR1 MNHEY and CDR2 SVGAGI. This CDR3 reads CASSYSRGTEAFF. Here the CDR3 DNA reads TGTGCCAGCAGTTACTCGAGAGGAACTGAAGCTTTCTTT.

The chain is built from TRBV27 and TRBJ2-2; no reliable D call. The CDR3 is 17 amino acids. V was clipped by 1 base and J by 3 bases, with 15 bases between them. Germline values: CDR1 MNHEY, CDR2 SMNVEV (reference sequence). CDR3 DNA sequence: TGTGCCAGCAGTTTATTTACCAGGATTCCCGACACCGGGGAGCTGTTTTTT. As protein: CASSLFTRIPDTGELFF.

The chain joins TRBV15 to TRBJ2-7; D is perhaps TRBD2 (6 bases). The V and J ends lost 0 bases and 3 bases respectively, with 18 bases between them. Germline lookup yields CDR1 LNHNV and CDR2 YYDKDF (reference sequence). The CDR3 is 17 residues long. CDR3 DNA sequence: TGTGCCACCAGCAGAGAAGGGAGCCCCTCCGGGGGCTACGAGCAGTACTTC. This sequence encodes CATSREGSPSGGYEQYF.

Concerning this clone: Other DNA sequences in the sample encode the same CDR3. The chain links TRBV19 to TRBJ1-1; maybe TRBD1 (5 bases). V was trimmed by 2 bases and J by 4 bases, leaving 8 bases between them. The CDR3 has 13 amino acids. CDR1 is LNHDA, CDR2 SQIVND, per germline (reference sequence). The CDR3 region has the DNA TGTGCCAGTAGTATACAGGGATCCACTGAAGCTTTCTTT. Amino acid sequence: CASSIQGSTEAFF.

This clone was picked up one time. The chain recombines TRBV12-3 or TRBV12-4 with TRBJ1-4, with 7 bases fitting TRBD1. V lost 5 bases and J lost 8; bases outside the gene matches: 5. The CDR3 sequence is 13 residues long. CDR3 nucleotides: TGTGCCAGCAGTATCGGGACAGAAGAAAAACTGTTTTTT. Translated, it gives CASSIGTEEKLFF.

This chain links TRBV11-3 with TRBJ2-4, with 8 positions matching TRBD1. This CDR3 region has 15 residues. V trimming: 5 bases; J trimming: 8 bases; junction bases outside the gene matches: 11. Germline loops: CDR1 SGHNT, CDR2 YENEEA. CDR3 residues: CASSQGRGQGDIQYF. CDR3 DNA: TGTGCCAGCAGCCAAGGGCGAGGACAGGGAGACATTCAGTACTTC.

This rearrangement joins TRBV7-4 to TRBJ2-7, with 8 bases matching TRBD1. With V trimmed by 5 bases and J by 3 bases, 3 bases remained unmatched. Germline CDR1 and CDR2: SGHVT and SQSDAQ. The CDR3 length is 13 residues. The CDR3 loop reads CASSPGQVYEQYF. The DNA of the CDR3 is TGTGCCAGCAGCCCGGGACAGGTCTACGAGCAGTACTTC.

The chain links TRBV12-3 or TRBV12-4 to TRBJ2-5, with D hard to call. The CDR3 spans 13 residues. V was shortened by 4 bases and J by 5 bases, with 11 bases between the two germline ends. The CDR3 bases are TGTGCCAGCAGTTCGACGGTGCGGGAGACCCAGTACTTC. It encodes CASSSTVRETQYF.